This T cell receptor (beta chain) was sequenced during a study of vaccination and CD4 T cells after COVID-19. This clonotype has a handful of counts. Its cognate antigen is unknown. Oncomine TCR Beta short-read sequencing was applied to DNA from cultured CD4+ T cells. TCRdb used MiXCR to reprocess the PCR reads, holding one entry per CDR3 protein. This sample has 20,000 or so distinct CDR3 sequences, with around two fifths found just once. The CDR3 covers 11 residues. Trimming took 4 bases from V and 5 from J, leaving 5 bases between them. Germline CDR1 is ENHRY and CDR2 is SYGVKD. The sample's treatment: roughly nine-day PBMC culture with coronavirus spike peptide pools or control peptides (ViraFEST assay).

The TCR comes from a human donor who had recovered from COVID-19. This chain links TRBV10-3 with TRBJ2-5, with a weak D call TRBD2 (5 bases). What was sequenced was CD4+ T cells from blood, cultured in vitro. The CDR3 sequence is CAISGGETQYF. The DNA of the CDR3 is TGTGCCATCAGTGGAGGGGAGACCCAGTACTTC.